By share of the sample, the clone carrying this TCR beta chain is medium-sized. Its matching antigen is unknown. Every TCR cDNA molecule bore its own unique molecular identifier. TCRdb re-analysed the 5' RACE reads in MiXCR, keeping a single row per CDR3 protein. The sample consists of approximately 10,000 distinct CDR3 sequences, about 6.5% of them appearing once. Time point noted: sample taken at primary tumor resection. These data come from a study of spatial heterogeneity in lung cancer. Study-level background: In the raw reads, each unique TCR and UMI combination was present more than ten times on average.

The junction had 15 bases not matched to a gene; V was cut back by 7 bases and J by 8 bases. CDR3 size: 16 residues. Looked up from germline, CDR1 is SGHAT and CDR2 is FQNNGV. Study outcomes and limitations: Higher tumor mutation counts went along with higher counts of expanded intratumoral alpha and beta TCRs. When ubiquitous and regional expanded TCRs were counted, their numbers tracked ubiquitous and regional nonsynonymous mutations, respectively.

This receptor was identified in a female donor with early-stage non-small cell lung cancer. The sample here was lung tumor tissue, taken at surgery. The V call is TRBV11-2, the J call TRBJ2-1, with 9 bases identical to TRBD1. CDR3 residues: CASTKRRGQGSDEQFF. CDR3 DNA sequence: TGTGCCAGCACCAAAAGAAGAGGACAGGGGTCCGATGAGCAGTTCTTC.